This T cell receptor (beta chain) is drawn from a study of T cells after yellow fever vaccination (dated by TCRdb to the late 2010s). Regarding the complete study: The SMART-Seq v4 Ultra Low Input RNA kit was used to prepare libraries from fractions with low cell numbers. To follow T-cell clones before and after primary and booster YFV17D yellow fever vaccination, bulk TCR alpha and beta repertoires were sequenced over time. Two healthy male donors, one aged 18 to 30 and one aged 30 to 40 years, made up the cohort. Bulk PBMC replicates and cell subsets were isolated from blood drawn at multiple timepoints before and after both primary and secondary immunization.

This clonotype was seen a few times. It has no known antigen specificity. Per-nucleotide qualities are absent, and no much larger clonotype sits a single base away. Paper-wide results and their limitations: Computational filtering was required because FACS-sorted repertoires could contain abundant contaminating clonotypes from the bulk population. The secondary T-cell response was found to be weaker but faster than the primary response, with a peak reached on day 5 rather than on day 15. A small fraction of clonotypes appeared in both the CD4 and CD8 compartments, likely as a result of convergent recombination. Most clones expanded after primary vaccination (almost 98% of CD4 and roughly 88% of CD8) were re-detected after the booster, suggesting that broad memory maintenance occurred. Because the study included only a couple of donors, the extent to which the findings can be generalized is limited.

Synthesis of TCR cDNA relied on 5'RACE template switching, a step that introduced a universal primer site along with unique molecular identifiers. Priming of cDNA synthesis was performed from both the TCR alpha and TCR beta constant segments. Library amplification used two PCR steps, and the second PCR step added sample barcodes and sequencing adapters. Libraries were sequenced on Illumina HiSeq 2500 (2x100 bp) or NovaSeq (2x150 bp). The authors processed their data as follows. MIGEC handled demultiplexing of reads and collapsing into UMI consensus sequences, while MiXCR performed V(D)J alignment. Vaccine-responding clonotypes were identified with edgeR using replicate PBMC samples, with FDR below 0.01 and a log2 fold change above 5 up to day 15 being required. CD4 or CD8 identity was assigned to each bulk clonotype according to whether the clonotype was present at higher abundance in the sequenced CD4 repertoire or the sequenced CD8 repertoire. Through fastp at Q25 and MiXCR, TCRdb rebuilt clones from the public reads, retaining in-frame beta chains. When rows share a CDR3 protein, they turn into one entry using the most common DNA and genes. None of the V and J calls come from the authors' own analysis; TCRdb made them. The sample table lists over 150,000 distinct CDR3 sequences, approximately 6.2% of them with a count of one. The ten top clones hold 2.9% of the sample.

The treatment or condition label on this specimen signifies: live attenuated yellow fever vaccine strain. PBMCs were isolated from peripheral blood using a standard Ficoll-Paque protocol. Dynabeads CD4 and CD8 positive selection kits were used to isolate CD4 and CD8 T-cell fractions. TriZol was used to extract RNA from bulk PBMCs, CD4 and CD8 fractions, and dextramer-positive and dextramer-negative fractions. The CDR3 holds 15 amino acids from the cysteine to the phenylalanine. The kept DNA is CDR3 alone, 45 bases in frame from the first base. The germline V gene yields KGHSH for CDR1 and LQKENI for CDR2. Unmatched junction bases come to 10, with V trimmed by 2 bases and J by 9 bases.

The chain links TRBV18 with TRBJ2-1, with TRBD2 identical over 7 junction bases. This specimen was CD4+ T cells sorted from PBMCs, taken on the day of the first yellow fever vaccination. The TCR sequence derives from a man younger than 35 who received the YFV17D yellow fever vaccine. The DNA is TGTGCCAGCTCACCAGGACTAGAGTATGCCGGTGAGCAGTTCTTC. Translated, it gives CASSPGLEYAGEQFF.